The following is a T cell receptor (beta chain) sequence with its context. Its cognate antigen is unknown. No patient had autoimmune disease or received systemic immunosuppression. This record comes from a study of OX40 agonist ivuxolimab in advanced cancers. Study at large: Three patients showed partial responses: one hepatocellular carcinoma and two cutaneous melanoma cases.

This CDR3 is 15 amino acids long. Germline V gives CDR1 MNHEY, CDR2 SVGAGI. J lost 6 bases, V lost 5 bases, and 8 bases had no gene match. Study results and caveats: Mean expanded clone counts were higher in CD8+ than CD4+ T cells.

Produced via immunoSEQ multiplex PCR; TCRdb's table is partial and in-frame only. The top ten hold 13% of the sample, which has under 20,000 clones, more than 80% seen once. Sequences were derived from CD4+ or CD8+ T cells sorted from blood, sampled in a trial of the OX40 agonist ivuxolimab. The sequence was collected from an adult with an advanced solid tumor such as melanoma, head and neck, liver or kidney cancer. The V gene is TRBV6-5, the J gene TRBJ2-7; 12 positions match TRBD2. The chain's CDR3 is CASSPWTSGNGEQYF. The CDR3 DNA follows: TGTGCCAGCAGTCCTTGGACTAGCGGGAATGGCGAGCAGTACTTC.